This entry features one T cell receptor (beta chain) sequence. The CDR3 length is 15 residues. Germline trimming cut 6 bases from V and 0 bases from J; bases unmatched to any gene: 0. CDR1 and CDR2 from the germline V gene are MNHEY and SMNVEV (reference sequence). The sample comes from a study of blood T cell repertoires in COVID-19. At the level of the study: From T cells, B-cell-depleted T cells, or PBMCs came the material, which was cDNA or gDNA.

In the original processing: Nucleated cell counts were estimated from reference gene primer amplification. The protocol was immunoSEQ multiplex PCR, while the TCRdb copy is restricted to in-frame clones and leaves out a portion. For V, J and clone size, that table is used; D and trimming come from the DNA. The table lists some 100,000 clones, approximately 80% of them singletons, with around 10% in the top ten. This TCR came from a woman in her seventies with acute or convalescent COVID-19. The sample was peripheral blood. The gene calls are TRBV27 and TRBJ2-2; 11 bases fit TRBD2. CDR3 DNA sequence: TGTGCCAGCAGACTAGCGGGGGCGAACACCGGGGAGCTGTTTTTT. It encodes CASRLAGANTGELFF.